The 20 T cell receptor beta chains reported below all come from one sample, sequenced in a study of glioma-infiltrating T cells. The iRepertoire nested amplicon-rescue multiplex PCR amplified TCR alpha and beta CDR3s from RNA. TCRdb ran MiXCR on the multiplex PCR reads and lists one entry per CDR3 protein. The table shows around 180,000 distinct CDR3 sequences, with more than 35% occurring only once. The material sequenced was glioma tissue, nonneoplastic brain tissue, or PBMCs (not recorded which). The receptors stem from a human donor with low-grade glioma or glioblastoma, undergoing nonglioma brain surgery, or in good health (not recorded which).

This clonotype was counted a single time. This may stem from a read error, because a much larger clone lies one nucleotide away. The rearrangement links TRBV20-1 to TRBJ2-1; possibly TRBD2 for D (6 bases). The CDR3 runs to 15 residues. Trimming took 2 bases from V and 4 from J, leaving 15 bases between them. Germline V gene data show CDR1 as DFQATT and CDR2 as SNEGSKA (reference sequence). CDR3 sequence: CSARLEGMGYNEQFF. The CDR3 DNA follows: TGCAGTGCTAGACTGGAGGGGATGGGGTACAATGAGCAGTTCTTC.

The CDR3 sequence is CASNLGDRTDQPQHF. The CDR3 bases are TGTGCCAGTAACCTAGGAGACAGGACGGATCAGCCCCAGCATTTT. The chain joins TRBV19 to TRBJ1-5; TRBD1 is a possible D gene (6 bases). Germline assignment: CDR1 LNHDA and CDR2 SQIVND (reference sequence). V lost 7 bases to trimming and J lost 5 bases, with 18 bases between them. The CDR3 is 15 residues long.

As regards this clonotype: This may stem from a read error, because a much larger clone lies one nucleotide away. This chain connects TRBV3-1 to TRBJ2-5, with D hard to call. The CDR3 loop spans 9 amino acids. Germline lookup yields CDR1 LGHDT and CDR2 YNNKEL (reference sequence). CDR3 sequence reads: CAAGRTKYF. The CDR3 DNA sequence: TGTGCCGCCGGAAGGACCAAGTACTTC.

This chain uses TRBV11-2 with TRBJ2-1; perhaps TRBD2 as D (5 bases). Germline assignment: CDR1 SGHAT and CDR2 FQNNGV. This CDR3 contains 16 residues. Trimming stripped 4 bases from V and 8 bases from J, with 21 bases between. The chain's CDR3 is CASSSLVPMQEDEQFF. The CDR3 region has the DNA TGTGCCAGCAGCTCCCTAGTCCCGATGCAGGAGGATGAGCAGTTCTTC.

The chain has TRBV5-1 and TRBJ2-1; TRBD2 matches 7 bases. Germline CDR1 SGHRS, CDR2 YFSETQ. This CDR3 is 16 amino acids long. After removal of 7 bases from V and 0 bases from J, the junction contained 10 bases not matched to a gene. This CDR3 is CASGRLAVSSYNEQFF. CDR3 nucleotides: TGCGCCAGCGGAAGACTAGCTGTAAGCTCCTACAATGAGCAGTTCTTC.

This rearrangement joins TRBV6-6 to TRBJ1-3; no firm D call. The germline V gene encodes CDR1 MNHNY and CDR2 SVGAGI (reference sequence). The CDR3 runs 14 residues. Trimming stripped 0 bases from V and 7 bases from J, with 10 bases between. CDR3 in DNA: TGTGCCAGCAGTTACTCGCTAACGGAGAACACCATATATTTT. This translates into CASSYSLTENTIYF.

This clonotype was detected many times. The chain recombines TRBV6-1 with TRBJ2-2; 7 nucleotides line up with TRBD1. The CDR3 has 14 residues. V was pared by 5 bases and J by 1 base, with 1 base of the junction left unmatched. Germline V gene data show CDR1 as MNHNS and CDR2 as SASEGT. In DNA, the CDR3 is TGTGCCAGCAGTAGGGACAGGAACACCGGGGAGCTGTTTTTT. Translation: CASSRDRNTGELFF.

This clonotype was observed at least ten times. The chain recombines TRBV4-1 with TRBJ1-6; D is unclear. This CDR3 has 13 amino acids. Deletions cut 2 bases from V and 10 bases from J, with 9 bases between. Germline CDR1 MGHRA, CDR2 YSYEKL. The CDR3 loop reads CASSQRAGSPLHF. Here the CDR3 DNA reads TGCGCCAGCAGCCAACGAGCCGGGTCACCCCTCCACTTT.

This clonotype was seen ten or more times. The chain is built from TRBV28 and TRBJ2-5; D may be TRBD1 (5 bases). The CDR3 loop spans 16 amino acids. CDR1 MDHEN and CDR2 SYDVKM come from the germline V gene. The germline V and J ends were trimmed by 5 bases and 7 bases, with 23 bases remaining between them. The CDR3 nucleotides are TGTGCCAGCAGTCCACCTGGACACGAGCCCGTAGGGACCCAGTACTTC. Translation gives CASSPPGHEPVGTQYF.

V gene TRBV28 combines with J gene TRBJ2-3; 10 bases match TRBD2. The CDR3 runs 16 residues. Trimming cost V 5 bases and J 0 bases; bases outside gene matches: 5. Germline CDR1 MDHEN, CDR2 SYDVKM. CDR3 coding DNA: TGTGCCAGCAGTATTACTAGCGGGACTAGCACAGATACGCAGTATTTT. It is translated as CASSITSGTSTDTQYF.

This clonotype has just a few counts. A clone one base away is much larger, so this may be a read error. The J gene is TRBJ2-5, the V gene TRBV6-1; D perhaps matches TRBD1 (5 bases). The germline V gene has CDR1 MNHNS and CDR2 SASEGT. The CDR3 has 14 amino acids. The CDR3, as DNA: TGTGCCAGCAGCTCCAGGGTGATCCAAGAGGCCCAGTACTTC. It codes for CASSSRVIQEAQYF.

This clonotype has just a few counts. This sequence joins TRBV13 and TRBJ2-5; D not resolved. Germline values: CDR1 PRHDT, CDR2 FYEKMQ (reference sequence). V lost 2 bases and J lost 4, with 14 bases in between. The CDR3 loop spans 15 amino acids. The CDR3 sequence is CASSLRPSRGETQYF. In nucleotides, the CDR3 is TGTGCCAGCAGCTTACGCCCTAGTCGTGGAGAGACCCAGTACTTC.

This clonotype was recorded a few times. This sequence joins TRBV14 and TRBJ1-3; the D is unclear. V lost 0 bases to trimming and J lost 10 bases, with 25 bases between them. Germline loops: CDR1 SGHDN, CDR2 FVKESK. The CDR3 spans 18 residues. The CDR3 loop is CASSQDRLRRSSGSTIYF. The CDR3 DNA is TGTGCCAGCAGCCAAGATAGACTGCGCAGATCCTCTGGATCGACCATATATTTT.

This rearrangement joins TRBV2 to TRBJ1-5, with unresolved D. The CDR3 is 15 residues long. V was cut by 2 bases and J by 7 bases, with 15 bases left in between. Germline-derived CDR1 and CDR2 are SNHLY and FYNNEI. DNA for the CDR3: TGTGCCAGCAGTGAAATTGACGGGGTTGGACAGCCCCAGCATTTT. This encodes CASSEIDGVGQPQHF.

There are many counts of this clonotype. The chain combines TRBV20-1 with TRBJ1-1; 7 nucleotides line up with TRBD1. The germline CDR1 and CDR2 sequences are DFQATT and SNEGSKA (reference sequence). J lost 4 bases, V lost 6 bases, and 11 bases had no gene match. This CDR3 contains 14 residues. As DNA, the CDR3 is TGCAGTGCCCCGGACAGGCGCAAGAGCACTGAAGCTTTCTTT. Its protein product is CSAPDRRKSTEAFF.

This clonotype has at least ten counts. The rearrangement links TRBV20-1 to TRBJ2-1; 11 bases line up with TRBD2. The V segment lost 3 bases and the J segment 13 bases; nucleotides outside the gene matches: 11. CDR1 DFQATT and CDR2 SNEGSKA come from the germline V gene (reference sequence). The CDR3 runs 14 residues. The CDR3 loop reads CSASKTSGGALQFF. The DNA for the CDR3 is TGCAGTGCTAGCAAAACTAGCGGGGGCGCCCTCCAGTTCTTC.

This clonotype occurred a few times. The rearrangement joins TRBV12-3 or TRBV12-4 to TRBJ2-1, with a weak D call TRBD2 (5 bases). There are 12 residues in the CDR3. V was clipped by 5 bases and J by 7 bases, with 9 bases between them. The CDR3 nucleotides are TGTGCCAGCAGTCACACGGGGAATGAGCAGTTCTTC. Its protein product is CASSHTGNEQFF.

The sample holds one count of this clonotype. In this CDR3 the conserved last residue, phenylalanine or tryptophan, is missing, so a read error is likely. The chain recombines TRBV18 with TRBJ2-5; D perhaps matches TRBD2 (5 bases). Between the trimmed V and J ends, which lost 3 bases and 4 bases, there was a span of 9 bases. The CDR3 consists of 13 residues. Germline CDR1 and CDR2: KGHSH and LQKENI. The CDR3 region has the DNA TGTGCCAGCTCACCCACCCGGGGAGAGACCCAGTACTTA. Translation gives CASSPTRGETQYL.

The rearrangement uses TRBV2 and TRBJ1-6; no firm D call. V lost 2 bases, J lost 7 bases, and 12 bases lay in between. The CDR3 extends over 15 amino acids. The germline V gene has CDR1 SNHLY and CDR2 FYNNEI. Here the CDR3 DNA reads TGTGCCAGCAGTGAAAGAACGGCACAAAATTCACCCCTCCACTTT. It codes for CASSERTAQNSPLHF.

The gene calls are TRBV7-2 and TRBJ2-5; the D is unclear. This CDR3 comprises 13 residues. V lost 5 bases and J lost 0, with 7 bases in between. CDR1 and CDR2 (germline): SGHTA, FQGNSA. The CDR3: CASSPQYQETQYF. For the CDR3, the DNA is TGTGCCAGCAGCCCCCAGTACCAAGAGACCCAGTACTTC.